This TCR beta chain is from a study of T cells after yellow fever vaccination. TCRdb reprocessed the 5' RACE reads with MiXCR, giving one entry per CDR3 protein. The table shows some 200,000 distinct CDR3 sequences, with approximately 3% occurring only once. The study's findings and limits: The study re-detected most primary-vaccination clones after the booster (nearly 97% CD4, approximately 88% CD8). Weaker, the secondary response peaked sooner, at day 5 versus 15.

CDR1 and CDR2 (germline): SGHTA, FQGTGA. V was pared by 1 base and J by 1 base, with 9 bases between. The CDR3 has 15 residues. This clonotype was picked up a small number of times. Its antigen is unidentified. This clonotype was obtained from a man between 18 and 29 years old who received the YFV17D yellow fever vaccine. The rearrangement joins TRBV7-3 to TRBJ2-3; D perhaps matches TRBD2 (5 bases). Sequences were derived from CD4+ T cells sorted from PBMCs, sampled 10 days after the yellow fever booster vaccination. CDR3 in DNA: TGTGCCAGCAGCTTAAGGCGGGTAGGCACAGATACGCAGTATTTT. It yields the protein CASSLRRVGTDTQYF.